A selection of T cell receptor beta chains follows, all from one sample in a study of cytomegalovirus exposure and HLA in healthy donors. Method: immunoSEQ multiplex PCR; TCRdb's copy keeps in-frame clones and lacks some. Among under 200,000 clones, roughly 80% were seen once, and the ten largest hold 2.5% to 3.5%. Specimen: PBMCs. These receptors came from a female donor in good health and CMV-seronegative. Both conserved end residues are part of each CDR3. The order of the fields is J gene, V gene, D gene, clone size, CDR3 DNA, CDR3 protein. A D gene is named only where the DNA matches it firmly. Expanded clones get a size class; other rows say once, few or many, or leave the size out.

TRBJ1-6,TRBV9,TRBD1,.,TGTGCCAGCAGCGTAGCGGGACAGGAAAATTCACCCCTCCACTTT,CASSVAGQENSPLHF
TRBJ2-1,TRBV6-5,TRBD1,.,TGTGCCAGCAGTTTCCCTCGACAGGGGTCAGGGGACGAGCAGTTCTTC,CASSFPRQGSGDEQFF
TRBJ2-7,TRBV28,.,.,TGTGCCGGAGGTGGGCGCCCACGGTACTTC,CAGGGRPRYF
TRBJ1-1,TRBV25-1,TRBD1,.,TGTGCCAGCAGTGAAGGGACAGGACTGAACACTGAAGCTTTCTTT,CASSEGTGLNTEAFF
TRBJ2-7,TRBV7-9,.,many,TGTGCCAGCAGCTTAGGTAAGGGGCTGACAGCCACCTACGAGCAGTACTTC,CASSLGKGLTATYEQYF
TRBJ1-6,TRBV20-1,.,.,TGCAGTGCTTCTTATTCACCCCTCCACTTT,CSASYSPLHF
TRBJ2-6,TRBV19,TRBD2,.,TGTGCCAGCGAATGGGGGGGATCAGGGGCCAACGTCCTGACTTTC,CASEWGGSGANVLTF
TRBJ2-1,TRBV19,.,.,TGTGCCAGTAGGGAGGTAGCGAGCTCCTACAATGAGCAGTTCTTC,CASREVASSYNEQFF
TRBJ1-3,TRBV6-5,.,.,TGTGCCAGCAGCGTGGAGGACTCTGGAAACACCATATATTTT,CASSVEDSGNTIYF
TRBJ1-1,TRBV2,.,.,TGTGCCAGCAGTGATTGGGGCCCAAGGGACACTGAAGCTTTCTTT,CASSDWGPRDTEAFF
TRBJ2-2,TRBV19,TRBD2,.,TGTGCCAGTAGTCCCGGGACTAGCGTGACCGGGGAGCTGTTTTTT,CASSPGTSVTGELFF
TRBJ1-1,TRBV4-2,.,.,TGTGCCAGCAGCCAAGTTTTGACAGACACTGAAGCTTTCTTT,CASSQVLTDTEAFF
TRBJ2-5,TRBV19,.,.,TGTGCCAGTGGAGGTGCCGGGACCCAGTACTTC,CASGGAGTQYF
TRBJ2-7,TRBV9,.,.,TGTGCCAGCAGCGTAGACGATGGGGACATATACTACGAGCAGTACTTC,CASSVDDGDIYYEQYF
TRBJ1-1,TRBV9,.,few,TGTGCCAGCAGCGTAGCTCTAGCGGGGACGAACACTGAAGCTTTCTTT,CASSVALAGTNTEAFF
TRBJ2-5,TRBV11-3,.,.,TGTGCCAGCAGCTTAGGCGTGCAGACACAAGAGACCCAGTACTTC,CASSLGVQTQETQYF
TRBJ2-7,TRBV7-8,TRBD2,.,TGTGCCAGCAGCTCGACTAGCGGATTCTACGAGCAGTACTTC,CASSSTSGFYEQYF
TRBJ2-3,TRBV7-9,.,.,TGTGCCAGCAGCCCCTTAAGCGGAGAGTACACAGATACGCAGTATTTT,CASSPLSGEYTDTQYF
TRBJ2-7,TRBV29-1,TRBD1,.,TGCAGCGTCGTGACAGGGGTGTCCTACGAGCAGTACTTC,CSVVTGVSYEQYF
TRBJ2-1,TRBV4-1,.,.,TGCGCCAGCAGCCAACAAGGGGGTAGCTCCTACAATGAGCAGTTCTTC,CASSQQGGSSYNEQFF
TRBJ2-1,TRBV15,TRBD2,.,TGTGCCACCAGCCTTAGAGCGGGAGGATCCTACAATGAGCAGTTCTTC,CATSLRAGGSYNEQFF
TRBJ2-2,TRBV10-3,.,.,TGTGCCATCTCTGCAGGGCAAAGCGAGGTCACCGGGGAGCTGTTTTTT,CAISAGQSEVTGELFF
TRBJ1-6,TRBV30,.,few,TGTGCCTGGAGTGTACTAGGGCGGAATTCACCCCTCCACTTT,CAWSVLGRNSPLHF
TRBJ1-5,TRBV7-9,TRBD1,.,TGTGCCAGCAGCTTAGGACAGGGGCTGAATCAGCCCCAGCATTTT,CASSLGQGLNQPQHF
TRBJ2-1,TRBV28,TRBD2,few,TGTGCCAGCAGCCCCCCGGGGGAGGGTGATTTCGATGAGCAGTTCTTC,CASSPPGEGDFDEQFF
TRBJ1-5,TRBV28,.,once,TGTGCCAGCAGTTCCATTATGGGAGAGGGGGATAGCAATCAGCCCCAGCATTTT,CASSSIMGEGDSNQPQHF
TRBJ1-5,TRBV11-3,.,.,TGTGCCAGCAGCTTAGAATCGGGTCAGCCCCAGCATTTT,CASSLESGQPQHF
TRBJ2-7,TRBV4-1,TRBD2,.,TGCGCCAGCAGCCAAGATTGGGCTAGCGGGGGGGTCTACGAGCAGTACTTC,CASSQDWASGGVYEQYF
TRBJ1-6,TRBV5-6,.,.,TGTGCCAGCAGCGGACAGACGAATTCACCCCTCCACTTT,CASSGQTNSPLHF
TRBJ2-3,TRBV25-1,.,.,TGTGCCAGCAGTGAATATAATACGGGACTCCCAGTCCCCGATACGCAGTATTTT,CASSEYNTGLPVPDTQYF
TRBJ1-1,TRBV28,TRBD1,.,TGTGCCAGCAGTTTATATCTGGGGACAGGGGCTTTCTTT,CASSLYLGTGAFF
TRBJ1-4,TRBV29-1,.,.,TGCAGCGTCGGGGGGATCGACCTCGGGGCCCCGGGCGAAAAACTGTTTTTT,CSVGGIDLGAPGEKLFF
TRBJ1-3,TRBV5-6,TRBD1,few,TGTGCCAGCAGCCATCGGACAGGGGTCTCTGGAAACACCATATATTTT,CASSHRTGVSGNTIYF
TRBJ2-7,TRBV28,.,.,TGTGCCAGCAGCCAACCCCTAGGACAAAGGTCCTACGAGCAGTACTTC,CASSQPLGQRSYEQYF
TRBJ2-5,TRBV7-2,.,.,TGTGCCAGCAGCTTCGACCAGCGGGAGACCCAGTACTTC,CASSFDQRETQYF
TRBJ2-7,TRBV7-9,TRBD2,.,TGTGCCAGCAGCCGATGGCCGGGACTAGCGGAGCCGAGGGGCTACGAGCAGTACTTC,CASSRWPGLAEPRGYEQYF
TRBJ2-7,TRBV5-1,.,.,TGCGCCAGCAGCTTGACGGGTAGCTCCTACGAGCAGTACTTC,CASSLTGSSYEQYF
TRBJ2-3,TRBV2,TRBD2,once,TGTGCCAGCAGACCACTTTCGGGGGGTCGCACAGATACGCAGTATTTT,CASRPLSGGRTDTQYF
TRBJ2-1,TRBV15,.,.,TGTGCCACCAGCAGAGGACAGTACAATGAGCAGTTCTTC,CATSRGQYNEQFF
TRBJ2-5,TRBV7-3,.,once,TGTGCCAGCAGCCAACCCGGCTTGCGGGGGCGAGAGACCCAGTACTTC,CASSQPGLRGRETQYF
TRBJ1-4,TRBV11-2,.,.,TGTGCCAGCAGTGTAGCGGGGGGGCTTAATGAAAAACTGTTTTTT,CASSVAGGLNEKLFF
TRBJ1-5,TRBV19,.,.,TGTGCCAGTAGTATGACAGTCAATAATCAGCCCCAGCATTTT,CASSMTVNNQPQHF
TRBJ2-2,TRBV28,TRBD1,.,TGTGCCAGCAGTTTATTGGGTCAGGGGGCGGCCGGGGAGCTGTTTTTT,CASSLLGQGAAGELFF
TRBJ1-6,TRBV5-6,.,.,TGTGCCAGCAGCTTGGGAAGGGGCCGCCCCCTCCACTTT,CASSLGRGRPLHF
TRBJ1-3,TRBV6-6,.,.,TGTGCCGGCAGTTCGCAGTACTCTGGAAACACCATATATTTT,CAGSSQYSGNTIYF
TRBJ1-4,TRBV18,TRBD1,few,TGTGCCAGCTCCAAGGACAGGACAGAGGAGGGAAAACTGTTTTTT,CASSKDRTEEGKLFF
TRBJ2-7,TRBV5-1,TRBD2,.,TGCGCCAGCAGCTTACGGGCGGGAGCTACCTACGAGCAGTACTTC,CASSLRAGATYEQYF
TRBJ2-4,TRBV5-1,TRBD2,few,TGCGCCAGCAGCTTAGCGGGAGGTTCCAAAAACATTCAGTACTTC,CASSLAGGSKNIQYF
TRBJ2-1,TRBV9,TRBD2,.,TGTGCCAGCAGCGTAGAAGCTAGCGGGAGGGTTGAGCAGTTCTTC,CASSVEASGRVEQFF
TRBJ2-5,TRBV7-6,TRBD1,few,TGTGCCAGCAGCCAGGGGCAGGACAGGGCGGTACAAGAGACCCAGTACTTC,CASSQGQDRAVQETQYF
TRBJ1-6,TRBV10-3,TRBD1,.,TGTGCCATCAGTGATGACAGGGGGACGAATTCACCCCTCCACTTT,CAISDDRGTNSPLHF
TRBJ2-2,TRBV7-2,.,.,TGTGCCAGCAGATCTACAGGGATCACCGGGGAGCTGTTTTTT,CASRSTGITGELFF
TRBJ1-4,TRBV9,.,few,TGTGCCAGCAGCAAGGCTGGGGGCCGAAGTAATGAAAAACTGTTTTTT,CASSKAGGRSNEKLFF